This TCR beta chain was recorded in a study of T-cell memory formation after mild COVID-19 (dated by TCRdb to the early 2020s). Regarding the research as a whole: TCR sequence clusters from the two donors were found to be largely donor specific. Longitudinal TCRalpha and TCRbeta repertoire sequencing tracked T-cell clones expanding and contracting after mild COVID-19 in two donors. The cohort comprised two young, previously healthy adult volunteers, one female and one male.

These reads were obtained on an Illumina NovaSeq 6000. TCRalpha and TCRbeta cDNA libraries were constructed by 5'RACE with constant-segment primers, with sample barcodes and unique molecular identifiers being introduced. Trizol reagent was used to extract RNA from every sample. Libraries were amplified in two PCR steps, with a second sample barcode and Illumina TruSeq adapters added in the second step. Sequencing of the libraries was done on an Illumina NovaSeq, producing 2 x 150 bp paired-end reads. Turning to the authors' computational methods: The reads were demultiplexed and collapsed into UMI-guided consensus sequences using migec v1.2.7. Using mixcr v2.1.11, the UMI consensuses were aligned to TRA and TRB V and J templates and assembled into clonotypes. A clonotype was counted as expanded or contracted only when both edgeR and NoisET called the clonotype significant, with the noise models trained on biological replicates. edgeR calls used a false discovery rate-adjusted p below 0.01 and a log2 fold-change threshold of 1. As an exploratory analysis of dynamics, PCA with hierarchical clustering was applied to max-normalized trajectories of the 1000 most abundant clonotypes. Separately sequenced CD4+ and CD8+ repertoires were used to assign a CD4 or CD8 phenotype to each responding clone. The raw public data were reprocessed by TCRdb itself: fastp quality trimming at Q25, MiXCR clonotype calling, in-frame beta chains only. For every CDR3 protein sequence, its rows merge into one entry that carries the most common genes and DNA. The V and J calls and clone size are TCRdb's, not the authors'. This sample comprises a few hundred thousand distinct CDR3 sequences, 15% to 20% of them detected only once. The ten largest account for around 20% of the sample.

The CDR3 starts with the cysteine, ends with the phenylalanine, and has 11 residues. The read is trimmed to its CDR3 DNA, 33 bases read in frame from base 1. The germline V gene supplies CDR1 SNHLY and CDR2 FYNNEI. V and J lose 6 bases and 4 bases, and a span of 6 bases separates them. Study-wide conclusions, independent of this receptor: Whether the second-wave clones peaking on day 37 were SARS-CoV-2 specific was not confirmed. Contracting CD4+ clones turned up mainly in the CM and EM memory subsets, whereas EMRA was where CD8+ clones were enriched. Balanced CD4/CD8 phenotypes were observed for clones contracting from day 15 to 85, whereas a bias towards CD4+ was observed for a second wave of clones expanding from day 15 to 37. Only a couple of mild cases were covered in the study, and larger cohorts including severe cases with pre-infection samples were considered necessary. Some responding clones were detected in pre-infection memory, suggesting pre-existing cross-reactive memory T cells joined the SARS-CoV-2 response.

PBMCs were isolated by Ficoll-Paque density gradient centrifugation. A few counts support this clonotype. It lacks a known antigen. The record has no base qualities; no much larger clone is one base away. In this chain, TRBV2 is recombined with TRBJ1-2; TRBD1 is possibly the D segment (5 matching bases). This TCR was recovered from a man aged 18 to 30 who had mild COVID-19 (a few samples of this study predate the infection). The sample titles of this study are shuffled in the database, so cell type and time point are left out; the donor was told from shared clones. What was sequenced was PBMCs or a T cell subset sorted from them (not recorded which). The nucleotide sequence reads TGTGCCAGCAGCAGGGTCTATGGCTACACCTTC. Translation gives CASSRVYGYTF.